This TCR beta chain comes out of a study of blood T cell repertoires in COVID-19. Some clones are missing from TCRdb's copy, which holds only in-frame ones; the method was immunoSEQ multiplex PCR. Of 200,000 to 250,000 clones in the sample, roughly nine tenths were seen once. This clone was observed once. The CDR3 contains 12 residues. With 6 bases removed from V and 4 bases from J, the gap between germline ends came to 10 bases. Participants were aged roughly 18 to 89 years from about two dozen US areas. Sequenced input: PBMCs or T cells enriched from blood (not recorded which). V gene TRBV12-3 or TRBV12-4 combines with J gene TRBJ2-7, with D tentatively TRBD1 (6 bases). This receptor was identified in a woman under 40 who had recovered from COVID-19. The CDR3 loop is CASSRGRYEQYF. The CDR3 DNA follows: TGTGCCAGCAGCAGGGGAAGGTACGAGCAGTACTTC.